The 4 T cell receptor beta chains reported below all come from one sample, sequenced in a study of shared clonotypes between healthy human individuals. The repertoire was sequenced with immunoSEQ multiplex PCR; TCRdb's copy has only in-frame clones and lacks some. The table has some 2 million clones, roughly 94% seen once. The sample was naive CD4+ T cells sorted from blood. Subset indicated: CD45RA+ positively selected. The receptors shown here come from a young man in good health.

The rearrangement joins TRBV9 to TRBJ1-3; TRBD1 matches 7 bases. From germline, CDR1 is SGDLS and CDR2 YYNGEE. The CDR3 spans 16 residues. After removal of 4 bases from V and 0 bases from J, the junction contained 7 bases not matched to a gene. The CDR3: CASSSRDSFSGNTIYF. CDR3 DNA: TGTGCCAGCAGCTCCCGGGACAGCTTCTCTGGAAACACCATATATTTT.

Worth noting for this clone: The sample carries other DNA sequences with the same CDR3. The CDR3 sequence is CASSFTGGGTDTQYF. DNA of the CDR3: TGTGCCAGCAGCTTTACCGGTGGAGGGACAGATACGCAGTATTTT. The J gene is TRBJ2-3, the V gene TRBV11-2; a weak D match, TRBD2 (6 bases). V gave up 3 bases and J gave up 3 bases, with 13 bases separating them. CDR1 and CDR2 from the germline V gene are SGHAT and FQNNGV. CDR3 length: 15 residues.

The chain uses TRBV29-1 and TRBJ2-5, with 10 bases identical to TRBD2. Unmatched junction bases numbered 6, after V lost 7 bases and J lost 4 bases. The CDR3 runs to 13 residues. Germline values: CDR1 SQVTM, CDR2 ANQGSEA. The CDR3 sequence is CSAVLAGTETQYF. The CDR3 DNA sequence: TGCAGCGCTGTACTAGCGGGAACAGAGACCCAGTACTTC. Drawing the rest from reference TRBV29-1 and TRBJ2-5, the complete variable domain is SAVISQKPSRDICQRGTSLTIQCQVDSQVTMMFWYRQQPGQSLTLIATANQGSEATYESGFVIDKFPISRPNLTFSTLTVSNMSPEDSSIYLCSAVLAGTETQYFGPGTRLLVL.

Here the CDR3 reads CASSWRTSFEAFF. The CDR3 bases are TGTGCCAGCAGCTGGAGGACAAGTTTTGAAGCTTTCTTT. The rearrangement links TRBV5-4 to TRBJ1-1; perhaps TRBD1 as D (5 bases). The CDR3 spans 13 residues. V gave up 3 bases and J gave up 7 bases, with 13 bases separating them. Germline V gives CDR1 SGHNT, CDR2 YYREEE (reference sequence).